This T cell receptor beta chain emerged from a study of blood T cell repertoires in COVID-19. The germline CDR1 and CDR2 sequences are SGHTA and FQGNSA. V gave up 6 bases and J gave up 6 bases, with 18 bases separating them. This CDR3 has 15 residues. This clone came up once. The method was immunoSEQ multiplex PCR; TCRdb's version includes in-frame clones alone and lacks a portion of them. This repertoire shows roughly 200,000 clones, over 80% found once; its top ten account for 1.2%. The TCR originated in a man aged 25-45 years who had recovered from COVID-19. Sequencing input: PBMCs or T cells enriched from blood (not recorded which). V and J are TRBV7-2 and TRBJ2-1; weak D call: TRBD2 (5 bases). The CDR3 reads CASRTEASPPNEQFF. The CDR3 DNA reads TGTGCCAGCAGAACGGAGGCTAGCCCCCCCAATGAGCAGTTCTTC. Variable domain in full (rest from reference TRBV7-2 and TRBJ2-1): GAGVSQSPSNKVTEKGKDVELRCDPISGHTALYWYRQSLGQGLEFLIYFQGNSAPDKSGLPSDRFSAERTGGSVSTLTIQRTQQEDSAVYLCASRTEASPPNEQFFGPGTRLTVL.